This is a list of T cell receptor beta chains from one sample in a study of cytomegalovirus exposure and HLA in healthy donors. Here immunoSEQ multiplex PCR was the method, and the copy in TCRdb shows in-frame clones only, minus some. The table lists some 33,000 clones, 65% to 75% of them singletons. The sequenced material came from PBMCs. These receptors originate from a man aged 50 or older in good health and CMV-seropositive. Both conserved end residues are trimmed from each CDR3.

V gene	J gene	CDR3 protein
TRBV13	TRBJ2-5	ASSFGAGEETQY
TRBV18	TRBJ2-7	ASSPGAGDYEQY
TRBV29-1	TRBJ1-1	SVGGVASEAF
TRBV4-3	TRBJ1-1	ASSQDSGQLHTEAF
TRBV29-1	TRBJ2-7	SVEEQNSGQY
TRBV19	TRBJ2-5	ASSLASGNLQETQY
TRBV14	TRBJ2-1	ASSQGHGRGF
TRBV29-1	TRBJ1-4	SVVLRVNEKLF
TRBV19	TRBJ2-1	ASSPPGVSEQF
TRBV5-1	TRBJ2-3	ASGGQGGDTQY
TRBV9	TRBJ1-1	ASSVARNTEAF
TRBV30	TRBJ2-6	AWSVQGQGFRANVLT
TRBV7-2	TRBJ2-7	ASRDRVNEQY
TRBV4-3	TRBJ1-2	ASSQDLRSPYGYT
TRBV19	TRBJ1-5	ASGQVSNQPQH